The source of this T cell receptor (beta chain) is a study of blood T cells in healthy people across ages. V gave up 0 bases and J gave up 6 bases, with 12 bases separating them. Looked up from germline, CDR1 is DFQATT and CDR2 is SNEGSKA (reference sequence). The length of the CDR3 is 13 residues. In its sample, this clonotype was seen a few times. It was with a sample-barcoded 5' primer and a J-beta primer mix that a second PCR of about 7 to 12 cycles was run. TCRdb called the 5' RACE reads again in MiXCR, with one record for every CDR3 protein. The sample yields some 1,500,000 distinct CDR3 sequences, about 45% seen once.

This sequence was found in a woman aged 18-29 years in good health. The V call is TRBV20-1, the J call TRBJ2-7; D is unresolved. Source material: blood. The CDR3: CSARDPVNGEQYF. For the CDR3, the DNA is TGCAGTGCTAGAGATCCCGTCAATGGCGAGCAGTACTTC.